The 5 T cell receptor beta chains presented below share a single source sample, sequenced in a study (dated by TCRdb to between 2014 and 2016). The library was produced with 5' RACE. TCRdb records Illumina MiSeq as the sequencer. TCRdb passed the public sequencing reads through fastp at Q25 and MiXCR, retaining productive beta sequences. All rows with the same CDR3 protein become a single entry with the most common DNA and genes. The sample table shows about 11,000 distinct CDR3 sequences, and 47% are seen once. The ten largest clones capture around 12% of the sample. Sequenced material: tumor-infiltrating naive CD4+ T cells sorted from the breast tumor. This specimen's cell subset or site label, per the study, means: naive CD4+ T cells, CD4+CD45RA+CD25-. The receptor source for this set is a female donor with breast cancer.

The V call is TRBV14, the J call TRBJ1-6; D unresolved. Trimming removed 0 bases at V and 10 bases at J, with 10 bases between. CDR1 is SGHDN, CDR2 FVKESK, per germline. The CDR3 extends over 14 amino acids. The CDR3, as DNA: TGTGCCAGCAGCCAAGACAGGTTGGGGTCACCCCTCCACTTT. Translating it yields CASSQDRLGSPLHF.

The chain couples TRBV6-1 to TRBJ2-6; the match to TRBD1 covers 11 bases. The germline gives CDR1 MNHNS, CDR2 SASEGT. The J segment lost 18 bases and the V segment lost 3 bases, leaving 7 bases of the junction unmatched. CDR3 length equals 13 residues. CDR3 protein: CASSEGQGVPWTF. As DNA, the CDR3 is TGTGCCAGCAGTGAGGGACAGGGGGTCCCGTGGACTTTC.

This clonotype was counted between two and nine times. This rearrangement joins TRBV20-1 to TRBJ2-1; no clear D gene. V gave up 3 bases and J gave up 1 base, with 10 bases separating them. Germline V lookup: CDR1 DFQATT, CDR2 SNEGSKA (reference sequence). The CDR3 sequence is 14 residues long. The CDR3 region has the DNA TGCAGTGCTAGCAAGACCCTTTCCTACAATGAGCAGTTCTTC. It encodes CSASKTLSYNEQFF.

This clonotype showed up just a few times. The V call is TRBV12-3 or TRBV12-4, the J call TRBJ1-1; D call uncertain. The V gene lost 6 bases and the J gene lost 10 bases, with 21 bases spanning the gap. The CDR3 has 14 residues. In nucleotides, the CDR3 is TGTGCCAGCAGCTCCTCGGGTGGCTGGGGTCGAGCTTTCTTT. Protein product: CASSSSGGWGRAFF.

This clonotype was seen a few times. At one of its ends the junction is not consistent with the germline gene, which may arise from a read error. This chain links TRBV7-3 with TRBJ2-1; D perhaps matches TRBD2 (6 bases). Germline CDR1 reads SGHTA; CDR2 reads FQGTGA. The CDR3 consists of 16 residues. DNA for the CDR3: TGTGCCGGCAGTATGTCCGGGACTGCGTTTCAGAATGAGCAGTTCTTC. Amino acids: CAGSMSGTAFQNEQFF. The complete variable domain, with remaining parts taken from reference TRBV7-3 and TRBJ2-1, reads GAGVSQTPSNKVTEKGKYVELRCDPISGHTALYWYRQSLGQGPEFLIYFQGTGAADDSGLPNDRFFAVRPEGSVSTLKIQRTERGDSAVYLCAGSMSGTAFQNEQFFGPGTRLTVL.